These 20 T cell receptor beta chains originate from one sample sequenced in a study of T-cell memory formation after mild COVID-19. TCRdb called the 5' RACE reads again in MiXCR, with one record for every CDR3 protein. Here the sample spans 210,000 or so distinct CDR3 sequences, 10% being singletons. Sequences were obtained from PBMCs or a T cell subset sorted from them (not recorded which). Receptors originate from a man between 18 and 35 years old who had mild COVID-19 (a few samples of this study predate the infection). Cell type and time point are not known.

In this sample, this clonotype turned up a few times. The chain has TRBV7-9 and TRBJ1-2, with D unresolved. The CDR3 runs to 15 residues. V lost 5 bases to trimming and J lost 2 bases, with 15 bases between them. CDR1 and CDR2 (germline): SEHNR, FQNEAQ (reference sequence). In DNA, the CDR3 is TGTGCCAGCAGCCCCCCCCCGGTCCTGAACTATGGCTACACCTTC. Translating it yields CASSPPPVLNYGYTF. Variable domain in full (rest from reference TRBV7-9 and TRBJ1-2): DTGVSQNPRHKITKRGQNVTFRCDPISEHNRLYWYRQTLGQGPEFLTYFQNEAQLEKSRLLSDRFSAERPKGSFSTLEIQRTEQGDSAMYLCASSPPPVLNYGYTFGSGTRLTVV.

The chain has TRBV7-2 and TRBJ1-1, with D uncertain. Trimming shortened V by 5 bases and J by 5 bases, and 12 bases separated the two germline ends. CDR3 length: 13 amino acids. Per the germline V gene, CDR1 is SGHTA and CDR2 is FQGNSA. CDR3 nucleotides: TGTGCCAGCAGCCCCGGTGCTGGAACTGAAGCTTTCTTT. It yields the protein CASSPGAGTEAFF. The whole variable domain, filled in from reference TRBV7-2 and TRBJ1-1, reads GAGVSQSPSNKVTEKGKDVELRCDPISGHTALYWYRQSLGQGLEFLIYFQGNSAPDKSGLPSDRFSAERTGGSVSTLTIQRTQQEDSAVYLCASSPGAGTEAFFGQGTRLTVV.

The chain employs TRBV5-1 and TRBJ2-7, with a tentative D call TRBD2 (6 bases). The length of the CDR3 is 14 residues. The germline V and J ends were trimmed by 4 bases and 3 bases, with 14 bases remaining between them. Germline assignment: CDR1 SGHRS and CDR2 YFSETQ. The CDR3 spells CASSDPDGGYEQYF. The CDR3 DNA follows: TGCGCCAGCAGCGACCCGGACGGGGGCTACGAGCAGTACTTC. The full variable domain, with the rest looked up from reference TRBV5-1 and TRBJ2-7, is KAGVTQTPRYLIKTRGQQVTLSCSPISGHRSVSWYQQTPGQGLQFLFEYFSETQRNKGNFPGRFSGRQFSNSRSEMNVSTLELGDSALYLCASSDPDGGYEQYFGPGTRLTVT.

V gene TRBV2 combines with J gene TRBJ2-5; D gene ambiguous. Trimming shortened V by 5 bases and J by 5 bases, and 9 bases separated the two germline ends. There are 12 residues in the CDR3. The germline gives CDR1 SNHLY, CDR2 FYNNEI. The DNA of the CDR3 is TGTGCCAGCAGTTGGACGGAGGAGACCCAGTACTTC. The encoded protein is CASSWTEETQYF.

This clonotype was counted many times. This chain links TRBV29-1 with TRBJ1-1, with D maybe TRBD1 (5 bases). Per germline, CDR1 SQVTM and CDR2 ANQGSEA. V was cut by 6 bases and J by 5 bases, with 19 bases left in between. The CDR3 contains 14 residues. The CDR3 loop reads CSVAQGSTGTEAFF. As DNA, the CDR3 is TGCAGCGTCGCCCAGGGCTCGACGGGAACTGAAGCTTTCTTT.

This clonotype showed up just a few times. The CDR3 bases are TGCGCCAGCAGCTTGGATGGGGGCGGGTCGGGTGAAGCTTTCTTT. Its protein is CASSLDGGGSGEAFF. The chain joins TRBV5-1 to TRBJ1-1; weak D call: TRBD1 (6 bases). Germline V gene lookup returns CDR1 SGHRS and CDR2 YFSETQ. The CDR3 spans 15 residues. V was clipped by 0 bases and J by 7 bases, with 16 bases between them.

This clonotype was found a few times. The chain carries TRBV7-9 and TRBJ1-3, with TRBD1 as a possible D gene (5 bases). Germline-derived CDR1 and CDR2 are SEHNR and FQNEAQ (reference sequence). This CDR3 contains 15 residues. Between the trimmed V and J ends, which lost 10 bases and 0 bases, there was a span of 16 bases. CDR3 residues: CATSPGPVSGNTIYF. CDR3 in DNA: TGTGCCACCTCACCGGGACCCGTCTCTGGAAACACCATATATTTT. The entire variable domain, with the rest obtained from reference TRBV7-9 and TRBJ1-3, is as follows: DTGVSQNPRHKITKRGQNVTFRCDPISEHNRLYWYRQTLGQGPEFLTYFQNEAQLEKSRLLSDRFSAERPKGSFSTLEIQRTEQGDSAMYLCATSPGPVSGNTIYFGEGSWLTVV.

This clonotype was detected ten times or more. The chain has TRBV5-1 and TRBJ2-7, with D maybe TRBD2 (7 bases). The V gene's germline CDR1 is SGHRS and CDR2 YFSETQ. V lost 0 bases to trimming and J lost 7 bases, with 17 bases between them. The CDR3 consists of 15 residues. CDR3 nucleotide sequence: TGCGCCAGCAGCTTGGTAGGCGGGGGCGCGGAAGAGCAGTACTTC. It translates to CASSLVGGGAEEQYF.

This clonotype was recorded at least ten times. CDR3 sequence reads: CASSLRLAGVDTQYF. The CDR3 nucleotides are TGCGCCAGCAGCTTACGACTAGCAGGTGTGGATACGCAGTATTTT. The chain recombines TRBV5-1 with TRBJ2-3; TRBD2 aligns across 7 bases. The CDR3 totals 15 residues. From germline, CDR1 is SGHRS and CDR2 YFSETQ. V gave up 2 bases and J gave up 6 bases; unmatched junction bases: 9.

V is TRBV7-2 and J is TRBJ1-2, with 9 bases that match TRBD1. CDR3 length: 15 amino acids. J was trimmed by 0 bases and V by 3 bases; bases with no gene match: 2. In germline, CDR1 is SGHTA, CDR2 FQGNSA. CDR3 amino acids: CASSLRTGANYGYTF. The CDR3 DNA reads TGTGCCAGCAGCTTGAGGACAGGGGCTAACTATGGCTACACCTTC.

The V gene is TRBV6-5, the J gene TRBJ2-3; TRBD2 matches 9 bases. Germline V gene sequence: CDR1 MNHEY, CDR2 SVGAGI. V lost 0 bases, J lost 4 bases, and 5 bases stayed unmatched. This CDR3 has 16 amino acids. CDR3 sequence: CASSYSSRGGPDTQYF. CDR3 sequence (DNA): TGTGCCAGCAGTTACTCTTCGCGGGGGGGCCCAGATACGCAGTATTTT.

The sample holds a few counts of this clonotype. The V and J genes are TRBV7-2 and TRBJ1-3; D is perhaps TRBD1 (5 bases). Germline V CDR1 and CDR2: SGHTA, FQGNSA. Trimming cost V 1 base and J 3 bases, with 10 bases left between them. The CDR3 consists of 15 residues. CDR3 region: CASSLEGTNGNTIYF. The CDR3 nucleotides read TGTGCCAGCAGCTTAGAAGGGACGAATGGAAACACCATATATTTT.

The chain joins TRBV11-2 to TRBJ1-6; D is uncertain. With 2 bases removed from V and 14 bases from J, the gap between germline ends came to 16 bases. The CDR3 covers 14 residues. From germline, CDR1 is SGHAT and CDR2 FQNNGV. The CDR3 DNA is TGTGCCAGCAGCTTACGGCAGGTCCAACATTCCCTCCACTTT. Translated, it gives CASSLRQVQHSLHF.

The rearrangement links TRBV7-9 to TRBJ2-7, with D unresolved. The germline V gene encodes CDR1 SEHNR and CDR2 FQNEAQ (reference sequence). V shed 3 bases and J shed 0 bases, with 9 bases lying between them. The CDR3 runs to 14 residues. DNA of the CDR3: TGTGCCAGCAGCTTTTGGGCCCTCTCCTACGAGCAGTACTTC. The encoded protein is CASSFWALSYEQYF.

The rearrangement joins TRBV7-9 to TRBJ2-2; D is unresolved. Germline-derived CDR1 and CDR2 are SEHNR and FQNEAQ (reference sequence). V was pared by 6 bases and J by 0 bases, with 8 bases between. This CDR3 has 14 amino acids. As DNA, the CDR3 is TGTGCCAGCAGTTACGACCCGAACACCGGGGAGCTGTTTTTT. It yields the protein CASSYDPNTGELFF.

A few counts support this clonotype. The gene calls are TRBV5-1 and TRBJ2-7, with D hard to call. V shed 4 bases and J shed 0 bases, with 14 bases lying between them. The germline V gene has CDR1 SGHRS and CDR2 YFSETQ. The CDR3 consists of 15 residues. CDR3 sequence (DNA): TGCGCCAGCAGCGCTCAAGTGGGAAGCTCCTACGAGCAGTACTTC. It yields the protein CASSAQVGSSYEQYF.

This chain uses TRBV7-2 with TRBJ2-1; the match to TRBD2 covers 7 bases. The CDR3 extends over 16 amino acids. The germline V gene encodes CDR1 SGHTA and CDR2 FQGNSA. Trimming cost V 1 base and J 4 bases; bases outside gene matches: 7. CDR3 sequence: CASSLDRAGTYNEQFF. CDR3 sequence (DNA): TGTGCCAGCAGCTTAGATCGAGCGGGGACGTACAATGAGCAGTTCTTC.

The chain has TRBV5-5 and TRBJ2-3; 12 nucleotides align to TRBD2. CDR1 and CDR2 (germline): SGHKS, YYEKEE (reference sequence). CDR3 length equals 18 residues. The V segment lost 4 bases and the J segment 1 base; nucleotides outside the gene matches: 10. This CDR3 reads CASSPLRLAGVGTDTQYF. In nucleotides, the CDR3 is TGTGCCAGCAGCCCCCTCAGACTAGCGGGGGTCGGCACAGATACGCAGTATTTT.

The V and J genes are TRBV19 and TRBJ1-3; D remains unclear. V lost 3 bases to trimming and J lost 0 bases, with 6 bases between them. The CDR3 is made up of 14 amino acids. Germline loops: CDR1 LNHDA, CDR2 SQIVND (reference sequence). This chain's CDR3 is CASSIGSSGNTIYF. The CDR3 region has the DNA TGTGCCAGTAGTATCGGTTCCTCTGGAAACACCATATATTTT.

The J gene is TRBJ1-1, the V gene TRBV24-1; D remains unclear. Germline V gene lookup returns CDR1 KGHDR and CDR2 SFDVKD. There are 13 residues in the CDR3. The germline V and J ends were trimmed by 5 bases and 5 bases, with 11 bases remaining between them. The CDR3 is CATSVTGGTEAFF. The CDR3 nucleotides are TGTGCCACCAGTGTAACGGGAGGGACTGAAGCTTTCTTT.